This T cell receptor (beta chain) was recorded in a study of OX40 agonist ivuxolimab in advanced cancers. At the level of the study: Partial responses, seen in three patients, involved one hepatocellular carcinoma and two cutaneous melanomas. Study findings and constraints: Among some nonresponders, normalized T-cell clonal expansion was also low. With doses of 0.1 to 3.0 mg/kg, CD4+ and CD8+ blood T cells had undergone clonal expansion by week 6. Averaged across samples, CD8+ T cells carried more expanded clones than CD4+ did.

With respect to this clone: Its target is not known.

V was cut by 7 bases and J by 6 bases, with 16 bases left in between. The CDR3 contains 13 residues. Looked up from germline, CDR1 is MNHEY and CDR2 is SMNVEV (reference sequence). Method: immunoSEQ multiplex PCR; TCRdb's copy keeps in-frame clones and lacks some. The sample holds fewer than 65,000 clones, about four fifths seen once. The rearrangement uses TRBV27 and TRBJ2-7; no firm D call. The TCR originated in an adult with an advanced solid tumor such as melanoma, head and neck, liver or kidney cancer. Sequenced material: CD4+ or CD8+ T cells sorted from blood, taken in a trial of the OX40 agonist ivuxolimab. CDR3 sequence reads: CASKGQALGEQYF. The DNA of the CDR3 is TGTGCCAGCAAAGGGCAGGCCCTCGGCGAGCAGTACTTC.